The 17 T cell receptor beta chains listed next were all sequenced from one sample in a study of OX40 agonist ivuxolimab in advanced cancers. The library was prepared using the immunoSEQ multiplex PCR assay. This is the immuneACCESS table as TCRdb keeps it, with only in-frame sequences that have V and J called. A part of the clones is gone; compared with another copy, unresolved V genes explain less than half, and the rest is unexplained. This sample is represented by 80,000 or so clones; 75% to 90% of them were singletons. 2% to 2.5% of the sample is taken by the ten largest. The sequences come from CD4+ or CD8+ T cells sorted from blood, collected in a trial of the OX40 agonist ivuxolimab. Receptor source: an adult with an advanced solid tumor such as melanoma, head and neck, liver or kidney cancer.

V usage is TRBV7-2 and J usage is TRBJ2-3; D is undetermined. V gave up 5 bases and J gave up 6 bases, with 9 bases separating them. The CDR3 contains 12 residues. The germline CDR1 and CDR2 sequences are SGHTA and FQGNSA. The CDR3 DNA reads as TGTGCCAGCAGCCAACATACCGATACGCAGTATTTT. It specifies CASSQHTDTQYF. Full variable domain (rest looked up from reference TRBV7-2 and TRBJ2-3): GAGVSQSPSNKVTEKGKDVELRCDPISGHTALYWYRQSLGQGLEFLIYFQGNSAPDKSGLPSDRFSAERTGGSVSTLTIQRTQQEDSAVYLCASSQHTDTQYFGPGTRLTVL.

This chain uses TRBV6-6 with TRBJ1-2; TRBD1 might be the D (6 bases). CDR3 size: 15 residues. The V end was cut by 0 bases, the J end by 2 bases, with 10 bases between. Germline loops: CDR1 MNHNY, CDR2 SVGAGI (reference sequence). CDR3 region: CASSYSRQGNYGYTF. CDR3 bases: TGTGCCAGCAGTTACTCTAGGCAGGGGAACTATGGCTACACCTTC.

The chain links TRBV5-1 to TRBJ2-3, with 7 bases aligning to TRBD1. Germline trimming cut 0 bases from V and 1 base from J; bases unmatched to any gene: 5. The CDR3 contains 16 residues. The germline CDR1 and CDR2 sequences are SGHRS and YFSETQ. CDR3 sequence: CASSLGSGTGTDTQYF. The DNA for the CDR3 is TGCGCCAGCAGCTTGGGTTCCGGGACAGGCACAGATACGCAGTATTTT.

J is TRBJ1-4 and V is TRBV5-1, with TRBD1 as a possible D gene (6 bases). V was shortened by 5 bases and J by 8 bases, with 13 bases between the two germline ends. The CDR3 extends over 13 amino acids. Germline V gene sequence: CDR1 SGHRS, CDR2 YFSETQ. The chain's CDR3 is CASSQGRGEKLFF. DNA for the CDR3: TGCGCCAGCAGTCAGGGGAGGGGAGAAAAACTGTTTTTT.

This chain connects TRBV25-1 to TRBJ1-4; 9 nucleotides line up with TRBD1. Germline V gives CDR1 MGHDK, CDR2 SYGVNS. V was clipped by 6 bases and J by 7 bases; unmatched bases: 6. The CDR3 sequence is 14 residues long. CDR3 bases: TGTGCCAGCAGCAAGACAGGGGGAGGTGAAAAACTGTTTTTT. This gives the protein CASSKTGGGEKLFF.

The chain joins TRBV6-5 to TRBJ2-1; no definite D call. Trimming removed 7 bases from V and 2 bases from J, with 9 bases in between. The CDR3 length is 13 residues. Germline V lookup: CDR1 MNHEY, CDR2 SVGAGI. CDR3 region: CASTVQTYNEQFF. The DNA for the CDR3 is TGTGCCAGCACAGTTCAAACCTACAATGAGCAGTTCTTC.

The V gene is TRBV6-6, the J gene TRBJ1-5; no clear D. The V gene's germline CDR1 is MNHNY and CDR2 SVGAGI (reference sequence). With 6 bases removed from V and 7 bases from J, the gap between germline ends came to 16 bases. The CDR3 is made up of 14 amino acids. Here the CDR3 DNA reads TGTGCCAGCAGCCCCGCGGGGTTGGACCAGCCCCAGCATTTT. It yields the protein CASSPAGLDQPQHF.

This chain uses TRBV7-9 with TRBJ2-7; 8 bases line up with TRBD2. This CDR3 has 14 amino acids. J lost 2 bases, V lost 1 base, and 1 base had no gene match. The V gene's germline CDR1 is SEHNR and CDR2 FQNEAQ (reference sequence). The DNA of the CDR3 is TGTGCCAGCAGCTTAGAGGGACTAGCCTACGAGCAGTACTTC. Translated, it gives CASSLEGLAYEQYF.

This clone showed up just a few times. The chain couples TRBV5-1 to TRBJ1-1; the D is unclear. The CDR3 runs to 13 residues. V lost 3 bases and J 9 bases, leaving 15 bases between the germline ends. Germline V gives CDR1 SGHRS, CDR2 YFSETQ. CDR3 in amino acids: CASSSAEPKQAFF. CDR3 DNA sequence: TGCGCCAGCAGCTCGGCCGAACCGAAACAAGCTTTCTTT. The entire variable domain, with the rest obtained from reference TRBV5-1 and TRBJ1-1, is as follows: KAGVTQTPRYLIKTRGQQVTLSCSPISGHRSVSWYQQTPGQGLQFLFEYFSETQRNKGNFPGRFSGRQFSNSRSEMNVSTLELGDSALYLCASSSAEPKQAFFGQGTRLTVV.

The sample holds a few counts of this clone. The chain combines TRBV9 with TRBJ2-7; the D gene could be TRBD1 or TRBD2 (5 bases each). The CDR3 consists of 14 residues. The germline V gene encodes CDR1 SGDLS and CDR2 YYNGEE. V lost 4 bases to trimming and J lost 6 bases, with 17 bases between them. The CDR3 DNA reads as TGTGCCAGCAGCCCACGGGGCGTTCCGGGCGAGCAGTACTTC. This translates into CASSPRGVPGEQYF.

The chain uses TRBV7-2 and TRBJ2-5; 10 bases align to TRBD2. The V and J ends lost 1 base and 2 bases, in that order; junction bases with no gene match: 7. The CDR3 is made up of 17 amino acids. Germline V gives CDR1 SGHTA, CDR2 FQGNSA. CDR3 nucleotides: TGTGCCAGCAGCTTAGGATCTAGCGGGAGTGGGCAAGAGACCCAGTACTTC. Amino acid sequence: CASSLGSSGSGQETQYF.

The V call is TRBV11-2, the J call TRBJ2-7; D may be TRBD1 (6 bases). Germline loops: CDR1 SGHAT, CDR2 FQNNGV. CDR3 size: 15 residues. The ends were cut back, 1 base at V and 3 bases at J, with 13 bases in the middle. The CDR3 here is CASSLALTGIYEQYF. The DNA of the CDR3 is TGTGCCAGCAGCTTAGCCTTGACAGGAATCTACGAGCAGTACTTC.

V and J are TRBV6-5 and TRBJ2-7; TRBD2 agrees at 9 bases. V gave up 6 bases and J gave up 3 bases; unmatched junction bases: 6. The CDR3 is 14 residues long. From germline, CDR1 is MNHEY and CDR2 SVGAGI. CDR3: CASSLAGVGYEQYF. The CDR3 DNA reads as TGTGCCAGCAGCTTAGCGGGAGTAGGCTACGAGCAGTACTTC.

The chain couples TRBV28 to TRBJ1-2; D is unclear. CDR1 and CDR2 from the germline V gene are MDHEN and SYDVKM. V gave up 8 bases and J gave up 4 bases, with 14 bases separating them. CDR3 size: 13 residues. The CDR3 DNA reads TGTGCCAGCCTTCGGATTGCCCCCTATGGCTACACCTTC. It specifies CASLRIAPYGYTF.

The sample holds one count of this clone. The rearrangement links TRBV7-2 to TRBJ2-3; 7 bases match TRBD2. The V gene end was trimmed by 1 base and the J gene end by 3 bases; junction bases not matched to a gene: 4. This CDR3 comprises 15 residues. The germline CDR1 and CDR2 sequences are SGHTA and FQGNSA. CDR3 DNA sequence: TGTGCCAGCAGCTTAGGGGGAGGGAGGACAGATACGCAGTATTTT. This sequence encodes CASSLGGGRTDTQYF.

The J gene is TRBJ1-1, the V gene TRBV14; D is undetermined. Trimming cost V 0 bases and J 1 base, with 9 bases left between them. In germline, CDR1 is SGHDN, CDR2 FVKESK. The CDR3 is 15 residues long. CDR3 in amino acids: CASSQDRFGNTEAFF. The CDR3 DNA reads TGTGCCAGCAGCCAAGACAGGTTCGGGAACACTGAAGCTTTCTTT.

In its sample, this clone was seen a few times. At the DNA level, this CDR3 is encoded by other sequences in the same sample as well. The V and J genes are TRBV5-8 and TRBJ1-5, with D possibly matching TRBD1 (5 bases). CDR1 is SGHTS and CDR2 is YDEGEE in the germline V gene. Between the trimmed V and J ends, which lost 0 bases and 7 bases, there was a span of 14 bases. The length of the CDR3 is 15 residues. The DNA of the CDR3 is TGTGCCAGCAGCTTGGGGCAGGGTTTTAGGCAGCCCCAGCATTTT. Its protein is CASSLGQGFRQPQHF. Together with reference TRBV5-8 and TRBJ1-5, the CDR3 gives the full variable domain: EAGVTQSPTHLIKTRGQQATLRCSPISGHTSVYWYQQALGLGLQFLLWYDEGEERNRGNFPPRFSGRQFPNYSSELNVNALELEDSALYLCASSLGQGFRQPQHFGDGTRLSIL.